This entry lists 20 T cell receptor beta chains sequenced from one sample in a study of cytomegalovirus exposure and HLA in healthy donors. 13 Jbeta primers and 60 Vbeta primers were used for the PCR. TCRdb keeps only in-frame clones here, not all; method: immunoSEQ multiplex PCR. The top ten hold less than 2% of the sample, which has about 170,000 clones, roughly four fifths seen once. Sequencing was carried out using PBMCs. The origin of the receptors is a woman aged 18 to 35 in good health and CMV-seronegative.

The V gene is TRBV6-1, the J gene TRBJ2-2; possible D gene TRBD2, 5 bases. This CDR3 contains 14 residues. Trimming stripped 8 bases from V and 1 base from J, with 11 bases between. Germline values: CDR1 MNHNS, CDR2 SASEGT. As DNA, the CDR3 is TGTGCCAGCCACGTCGGGGAGAACACCGGGGAGCTGTTTTTT. It encodes CASHVGENTGELFF.

The chain has TRBV18 and TRBJ2-4, with D possibly TRBD1 on 5 matching bases. The germline V gene has CDR1 KGHSH and CDR2 LQKENI. The CDR3 contains 13 residues. V shed 1 base and J shed 9 bases, with 10 bases lying between them. The CDR3 nucleotides are TGTGCCAGCTCACCACAAGGGGCTGGCATTCAGTACTTC. It codes for CASSPQGAGIQYF.

The chain combines TRBV11-2 with TRBJ2-2, with D perhaps matching TRBD1 (6 bases). CDR3 length: 15 amino acids. CDR1 and CDR2 from the germline V gene are SGHAT and FQNNGV. Trimming left V 6 bases short and J 6 bases short, with 17 bases between. This CDR3 reads CASSSPRAGAGELFF. In DNA form, the CDR3 reads TGTGCCAGCAGTTCACCCCGGGCAGGGGCCGGGGAGCTGTTTTTT.

This clone has a single count. The CDR3 DNA follows: TGTGCCAGCAGCTTCCACCAGGGGGCCGGGGAGCTGTTTTTT. Its protein is CASSFHQGAGELFF. This rearrangement joins TRBV7-9 to TRBJ2-2; 7 bases match TRBD1. This CDR3 comprises 14 residues. The V gene end was trimmed by 3 bases and the J gene end by 6 bases; junction bases not matched to a gene: 4. From germline, CDR1 is SEHNR and CDR2 FQNEAQ (reference sequence).

V usage is TRBV12-5 and J usage is TRBJ2-5; 10 bases agree with TRBD1. Germline-derived CDR1 and CDR2 are LGHNT and FRNRAP. This CDR3 comprises 16 residues. The junction had 10 bases not matched to a gene; V was cut back by 4 bases and J by 5 bases. This CDR3 reads CASGWGGQGDWETQYF. DNA of the CDR3: TGTGCTAGTGGTTGGGGCGGACAGGGGGATTGGGAGACCCAGTACTTC.

The chain combines TRBV7-3 with TRBJ2-6, with TRBD1 as a possible D gene (5 bases). Trimming cost V 6 bases and J 4 bases, with 16 bases left between them. The CDR3 spans 16 residues. The germline V gene has CDR1 SGHTA and CDR2 FQGTGA. CDR3 protein: CASSSSGFPGANVLTF. CDR3 DNA: TGTGCCAGCAGTTCGTCAGGGTTCCCCGGGGCCAACGTCCTGACTTTC.

This clone turned up a few times. The V gene is TRBV7-9, the J gene TRBJ1-3; D unclear. CDR1 and CDR2 (germline): SEHNR, FQNEAQ (reference sequence). Trimming stripped 7 bases from V and 3 bases from J, with 16 bases between. This CDR3 is 15 amino acids long. The CDR3 DNA follows: TGTGCCAGCACCCCCACACCCAGGCATGGAAACACCATATATTTT. Its translation is CASTPTPRHGNTIYF.

This clone was detected a few times. The chain carries TRBV5-1 and TRBJ1-4, with D possibly TRBD1 on 6 matching bases. The length of the CDR3 is 16 residues. Per germline, CDR1 SGHRS and CDR2 YFSETQ. The V end lost 2 bases, the J end lost 0 bases, and 11 bases lay between the germline ends. The CDR3 reads CASSLIQGATNEKLFF. The CDR3 DNA reads as TGCGCCAGCAGCTTAATACAGGGCGCAACTAATGAAAAACTGTTTTTT.

This chain uses TRBV5-6 with TRBJ1-5, with TRBD1 matching over 11 bases. The CDR3 runs 16 residues. The V gene end was trimmed by 4 bases and the J gene end by 1 base; junction bases not matched to a gene: 4. Germline loops: CDR1 SGHDT, CDR2 YYEEEE. The CDR3 bases are TGTGCCAGCAGCCGGACAGGGGGCCTAAGCAATCAGCCCCAGCATTTT. Encoded protein: CASSRTGGLSNQPQHF.

In the case of this clone: The sample holds other DNA sequences that translate to the same CDR3. This chain links TRBV11-2 with TRBJ2-3; maybe TRBD1 (5 bases). Deletions cut 3 bases from V and 4 bases from J, with 8 bases between. This CDR3 is built from 13 residues. CDR1 and CDR2 from the germline V gene are SGHAT and FQNNGV. The CDR3 protein is CASSLQGPDTQYF. CDR3 sequence (DNA): TGTGCCAGCAGCTTGCAGGGTCCAGATACGCAGTATTTT.

The rearrangement uses TRBV6-5 and TRBJ2-1; TRBD2 might be the D (6 bases). V dropped 2 bases and J dropped 9 bases, with 8 bases sitting between them. The CDR3 contains 12 residues. Per germline, CDR1 MNHEY and CDR2 SVGAGI. This CDR3 reads CASSYVGGEQFF. The CDR3 DNA is TGTGCCAGCAGTTACGTGGGGGGTGAGCAGTTCTTC.

The genes are TRBV27 and TRBJ2-7; 9 bases map to TRBD1. Germline CDR1 is MNHEY and CDR2 is SMNVEV (reference sequence). Trimming removed 5 bases from V and 3 bases from J; junction bases left unmatched: 5. This CDR3 spans 14 amino acids. This chain's CDR3 is CASSLDRGGYEQYF. The CDR3 nucleotides are TGTGCCAGCAGTCTGGACAGGGGTGGCTACGAGCAGTACTTC.

This clone was seen only a few times. V is TRBV4-1 and J is TRBJ1-1; D uncertain. There are 15 residues in the CDR3. Per the germline V gene, CDR1 is MGHRA and CDR2 is YSYEKL. V lost 0 bases and J lost 3, with 11 bases in between. The CDR3 loop reads CASSQEGMRDTEAFF. DNA for the CDR3: TGCGCCAGCAGCCAAGAAGGGATGCGGGACACTGAAGCTTTCTTT.

The V and J genes are TRBV28 and TRBJ1-4; 9 bases match TRBD1. In germline, CDR1 is MDHEN, CDR2 SYDVKM. The ends lost 2 bases at V and 2 bases at J; junction bases unmatched: 6. The CDR3 is made up of 17 amino acids. CDR3 sequence: CASSLGGTGWTNEKLFF. DNA of the CDR3: TGTGCCAGCAGTTTAGGCGGGACAGGGTGGACTAATGAAAAACTGTTTTTT.

The chain uses TRBV5-1 and TRBJ2-1, with 10 bases matching TRBD2. The CDR3 has 17 residues. The trim removed 0 bases at V and 4 bases at J, leaving 7 bases unmatched. Germline assignment: CDR1 SGHRS and CDR2 YFSETQ. This chain's CDR3 is CASSLVPTSGSYNEQFF. The CDR3 DNA follows: TGCGCCAGCAGCTTGGTTCCGACTAGCGGGTCGTACAATGAGCAGTTCTTC.

This clone occurred once. This rearrangement joins TRBV15 to TRBJ2-3; 8 bases agree with TRBD2. J gave up 1 base and V 1 base, and 1 base lay outside the gene matches. This CDR3 has 15 amino acids. CDR1 and CDR2 (germline): LNHNV, YYDKDF (reference sequence). DNA for the CDR3: TGTGCCACCAGCAGAGTACTAGCGGGCACAGATACGCAGTATTTT. As protein: CATSRVLAGTDTQYF.

This chain links TRBV5-1 with TRBJ2-1, with 11 bases fitting TRBD2. Unmatched junction bases numbered 11, after V lost 1 base and J lost 5 bases. The CDR3 runs 18 residues. Germline V gene sequence: CDR1 SGHRS, CDR2 YFSETQ. The DNA for the CDR3 is TGCGCCAGCAGCTTGACGGGGAGGGGGACTAGCGGTAACAATGAGCAGTTCTTC. It specifies CASSLTGRGTSGNNEQFF.

This chain connects TRBV28 to TRBJ1-5; weak D call: TRBD1 (5 bases). Germline CDR1 MDHEN, CDR2 SYDVKM. The CDR3 length is 12 residues. Trimming removed 5 bases at V and 9 bases at J, with 11 bases between. DNA for the CDR3: TGTGCCAGCAGTCCCCCAGGGCGGCCCCAGCATTTT. This encodes CASSPPGRPQHF.

The chain links TRBV28 to TRBJ1-1; 8 positions match TRBD1. V gave up 5 bases and J gave up 0 bases; unmatched junction bases: 5. Germline lookup yields CDR1 MDHEN and CDR2 SYDVKM. The CDR3 extends over 15 amino acids. The CDR3 nucleotides read TGTGCCAGCAGTGGACAGGGACACATGAACACTGAAGCTTTCTTT. It yields the protein CASSGQGHMNTEAFF.

There are a few counts of this clone. The chain recombines TRBV29-1 with TRBJ2-2, with D hard to call. The CDR3 consists of 12 residues. The germline gives CDR1 SQVTM, CDR2 ANQGSEA. V shed 2 bases and J shed 8 bases, with 9 bases lying between them. As DNA, the CDR3 is TGCAGCGTTGAATTTGAGGAGGGGGAGCTGTTTTTT. Translated: CSVEFEEGELFF.